Below are 22 T cell receptor beta chains sequenced from a single sample in a study of cytomegalovirus exposure and HLA in healthy donors. Primers for the PCR totalled 60 Vbeta and 13 Jbeta. This table comes from immunoSEQ multiplex PCR, and its TCRdb copy is limited to in-frame clones, with some not included. The data show roughly 100,000 clones, 76% seen once. Sequenced material: PBMCs. All receptors derive from a man between 40 and 49 years old in good health and CMV-seronegative.

The chain employs TRBV11-2 and TRBJ2-7, with 10 bases lining up with TRBD2. Germline V gene lookup returns CDR1 SGHAT and CDR2 FQNNGV. The CDR3 has 16 residues. J was trimmed by 2 bases and V by 3 bases; bases with no gene match: 7. CDR3 nucleotide sequence: TGTGCCAGCAGCTTGCAACTAGCGGGGCCCACCTACGAGCAGTACTTC. Its translation is CASSLQLAGPTYEQYF. The full variable domain, with the rest looked up from reference TRBV11-2 and TRBJ2-7, is EAGVAQSPRYKIIEKRQSVAFWCNPISGHATLYWYQQILGQGPKLLIQFQNNGVVDDSQLPKDRFSAERLKGVDSTLKIQPAKLEDSAVYLCASSLQLAGPTYEQYFGPGTRLTVT.

To note about this clone: Relative to the germline gene, one junction end is altered; a read error may explain this. The chain's CDR3 is CASSLRQGGTDTQYF. CDR3 nucleotide sequence: TGTGCCAGCAGTTTAAGACAGGGTGGAACAGATACGCAGTATTTT. The chain couples TRBV10-3 to TRBJ2-3, with TRBD1 matching over 7 bases. The CDR3 consists of 15 residues. Germline V gene sequence: CDR1 ENHRY, CDR2 SYGVKD.

The rearrangement uses TRBV10-2 and TRBJ2-7; 9 bases align to TRBD1. V lost 6 bases, J lost 2 bases, and 2 bases stayed unmatched. CDR1 is WSHSY, CDR2 SAAADI, per germline. The CDR3 has 13 amino acids. The CDR3 sequence: CASRGTGTYEQYV. Here the CDR3 DNA reads TGCGCCAGCAGAGGGACAGGGACCTACGAGCAGTACGTC.

The gene calls are TRBV5-1 and TRBJ2-7; possibly TRBD2 for D (5 bases). Germline CDR1 and CDR2: SGHRS and YFSETQ. V shed 2 bases and J shed 2 bases, with 14 bases lying between them. CDR3 length: 15 residues. In nucleotides, the CDR3 is TGCGCCAGCAGCTTAGCGGTGTCACTCCCCTACGAGCAGTACTTC. The encoded protein is CASSLAVSLPYEQYF.

This chain joins TRBV6-5 and TRBJ1-1; D is possibly TRBD1 (5 bases). Trimming left V 8 bases short and J 4 bases short, with 14 bases between. Germline assignment: CDR1 MNHEY and CDR2 SVGAGI. This CDR3 region has 13 residues. CDR3 sequence (DNA): TGTGCCAGCCGAAGTCTGGGGGGCACTGAAGCTTTCTTT. It yields the protein CASRSLGGTEAFF.

On this clone itself: Germline is not matched at one junction end, which may reflect a read error. The chain has TRBV7-9 and TRBJ1-4; 9 bases match TRBD1. The CDR3 extends over 15 amino acids. Germline CDR1 reads SEHNR; CDR2 reads FQNEAQ (reference sequence). The chain's CDR3 is CSSSHRGQGQEKLFF. In nucleotides, the CDR3 is TGTTCCAGCAGCCACAGGGGACAGGGTCAAGAAAAACTGTTTTTT.

This chain connects TRBV7-9 to TRBJ2-4; 7 bases are a match to TRBD2. J lost 9 bases, V lost 8 bases, and 7 bases had no gene match. This CDR3 has 12 residues. Germline CDR1 is SEHNR and CDR2 is FQNEAQ (reference sequence). CDR3 nucleotide sequence: TGTGCCAGCCGACTAAGGGAGGGCATTCAGTACTTC. It yields the protein CASRLREGIQYF.

The chain has TRBV4-1 and TRBJ2-7, with D perhaps TRBD2 (6 bases). Per the germline V gene, CDR1 is MGHRA and CDR2 is YSYEKL. The CDR3 is made up of 15 amino acids. V was shortened by 3 bases and J by 2 bases, with 14 bases between the two germline ends. CDR3 bases: TGCGCCAGCAGCCACGGGGGAGGATCTGCCTACGAGCAGTACGTC. It yields the protein CASSHGGGSAYEQYV.

The V gene is TRBV19, the J gene TRBJ1-2; 12 nucleotides line up with TRBD1. From germline, CDR1 is LNHDA and CDR2 SQIVND (reference sequence). The J segment lost 4 bases and the V segment lost 5 bases, leaving 5 bases of the junction unmatched. The CDR3 has 15 amino acids. CDR3 bases: TGTGCCAGTAGTCTCCGGGACAGGGGGCTCTATGGCTACACCTTC. Amino acids: CASSLRDRGLYGYTF. The full variable domain, rest sourced from reference TRBV19 and TRBJ1-2, is DGGITQSPKYLFRKEGQNVTLSCEQNLNHDAMYWYRQDPGQGLRLIYYSQIVNDFQKGDIAEGYSVSREKKESFPLTVTSAQKNPTAFYLCASSLRDRGLYGYTFGSGTRLTVV.

This clone was detected only a few times. The chain recombines TRBV14 with TRBJ1-1; D perhaps matches TRBD1 (6 bases). Germline V gene lookup returns CDR1 SGHDN and CDR2 FVKESK. This CDR3 contains 13 residues. V was pared by 4 bases and J by 11 bases, with 17 bases between. The CDR3 is CASSLWTVGVAFF. CDR3 sequence (DNA): TGTGCCAGCAGCCTATGGACAGTCGGCGTCGCTTTCTTT.

The V and J genes are TRBV5-1 and TRBJ1-2; D unclear. The CDR3 spans 14 residues. Germline V gene data show CDR1 as SGHRS and CDR2 as YFSETQ. V was cut by 4 bases and J by 2 bases, with 12 bases left in between. The CDR3 DNA reads TGCGCCAGCAGCACGGAGGGCAGCAACTATGGCTACACCTTC. It encodes CASSTEGSNYGYTF. Full variable domain (remainder filled in from reference TRBV5-1 and TRBJ1-2): KAGVTQTPRYLIKTRGQQVTLSCSPISGHRSVSWYQQTPGQGLQFLFEYFSETQRNKGNFPGRFSGRQFSNSRSEMNVSTLELGDSALYLCASSTEGSNYGYTFGSGTRLTVV.

This chain uses TRBV29-1 with TRBJ1-2; D not resolved. The CDR3 totals 12 residues. The ends were cut back, 0 bases at V and 3 bases at J, with 5 bases in the middle. Germline assignment: CDR1 SQVTM and CDR2 ANQGSEA. CDR3 sequence (DNA): TGCAGCGTTGAAGATGACTACTATGGCTACACCTTC. Its translation is CSVEDDYYGYTF. Together with reference TRBV29-1 and TRBJ1-2, the CDR3 gives the full variable domain: SAVISQKPSRDICQRGTSLTIQCQVDSQVTMMFWYRQQPGQSLTLIATANQGSEATYESGFVIDKFPISRPNLTFSTLTVSNMSPEDSSIYLCSVEDDYYGYTFGSGTRLTVV.

V usage is TRBV19 and J usage is TRBJ2-2; TRBD1 is a possible D gene (6 bases). CDR3 length: 13 residues. Germline V gives CDR1 LNHDA, CDR2 SQIVND (reference sequence). Deletions cut 9 bases from V and 1 base from J, with 9 bases between. CDR3: CASTTGNTGELFF. CDR3 DNA: TGTGCCAGCACGACAGGGAACACCGGGGAGCTGTTTTTT.

The chain couples TRBV5-4 to TRBJ2-5, with D maybe TRBD1 (6 bases). The J call is uncertain, as TRBJ2-7 better fits the DNA end. Germline V lookup: CDR1 SGHNT, CDR2 YYREEE (reference sequence). The CDR3 runs 15 residues. CDR3 amino acids: CASSASQGRRYEQYF. The CDR3 nucleotides are TGTGCCAGCAGCGCCTCACAGGGTCGGCGCTACGAGCAGTACTTC.

This sequence joins TRBV4-1 and TRBJ2-3; 10 bases are shared with TRBD2. V shed 2 bases, J shed 2 bases, and the junction held 7 bases outside the gene matches. Germline CDR1 reads MGHRA; CDR2 reads YSYEKL. The CDR3 has 17 residues. CDR3: CASSQRERGGITDTQYF. Here the CDR3 DNA reads TGCGCCAGCAGCCAACGAGAGCGGGGGGGTATCACAGATACGCAGTATTTT.

The chain carries TRBV7-9 and TRBJ1-2; 9 bases match TRBD1. The length of the CDR3 is 19 residues. Germline V CDR1 and CDR2: SEHNR, FQNEAQ (reference sequence). Germline trimming cut 2 bases from V and 6 bases from J; bases unmatched to any gene: 19. The CDR3 bases are TGTGCCAGCAGCTTATATGTTGGACAGGGGAGGGGAATATGGAATGGCTACACCTTC. Protein sequence: CASSLYVGQGRGIWNGYTF.

The chain is built from TRBV10-1 and TRBJ2-3, with 12 bases matching TRBD2. Germline loops: CDR1 WNHNN, CDR2 SYGVQD (reference sequence). The CDR3 length is 17 residues. After removal of 3 bases from V and 3 bases from J, the junction contained 7 bases not matched to a gene. The CDR3 protein is CASSDPRLAGETDTQYF. CDR3 DNA: TGCGCCAGCAGTGACCCTAGACTAGCGGGGGAGACAGATACGCAGTATTTT.

For this clone: One end of the junction is discordant with germline, which a read error may explain. The chain recombines TRBV7-9 with TRBJ1-2, with 7 nucleotides matching TRBD1. The CDR3 is 13 amino acids. Looked up from germline, CDR1 is SEHNR and CDR2 is FQNEAQ (reference sequence). CDR3 region: CSSSSQGGYGYTF. CDR3 DNA: TGTTCCAGCAGCTCGCAGGGGGGCTATGGCTACACCTTC. Supplemented by reference TRBV7-9 and TRBJ1-2, the full variable domain reads DTGVSQNPRHKITKRGQNVTFRCDPISEHNRLYWYRQTLGQGPEFLTYFQNEAQLEKSRLLSDRFSAERPKGSFSTLEIQRTEQGDSAMYLCSSSSQGGYGYTFGSGTRLTVV.

V gene TRBV5-1 combines with J gene TRBJ2-3; no clear D. CDR1 is SGHRS, CDR2 YFSETQ, per germline. CDR3 length equals 14 residues. V lost 7 bases to trimming and J lost 2 bases, with 14 bases between them. The CDR3 spells CASRPSADTDTQYF. CDR3 in DNA: TGCGCCAGCCGGCCGTCTGCGGACACAGATACGCAGTATTTT.

As to this clone: Compared with germline, one end of the junction differs, possibly owing to a read error. Other DNA sequences within the sample encode an identical CDR3. The chain recombines TRBV28 with TRBJ1-6; D remains unclear. This CDR3 contains 16 residues. Germline V lookup: CDR1 MDHEN, CDR2 SYDVKM. The chain's CDR3 is CASSFLGRTYNSPLHF. DNA for the CDR3: TGTGCCAGCAGTTTTTTGGGCAGAACTTATAATTCCCCCCTCCACTTT.

The chain employs TRBV18 and TRBJ2-7; 9 nucleotides align to TRBD1. With 5 bases clipped from V and 5 bases from J, the junction kept 7 bases outside the gene matches. The V gene's germline CDR1 is KGHSH and CDR2 LQKENI. This CDR3 contains 14 residues. CDR3 loop: CASSVGTGWDEQYV. CDR3 sequence (DNA): TGTGCCAGCTCAGTAGGGACAGGGTGGGACGAGCAGTACGTC.

The rearrangement uses TRBV7-2 and TRBJ1-2, with D perhaps TRBD1 (5 bases). The CDR3 extends over 12 amino acids. Trimming removed 0 bases from V and 7 bases from J, with 6 bases in between. Germline-derived CDR1 and CDR2 are SGHTA and FQGNSA. DNA of the CDR3: TGTGCCAGCAGCTTAGCGGGGGGTGGCTACACCTTC. Translating it yields CASSLAGGGYTF.